The present T cell receptor beta chain was sequenced within a study of vaccination and CD4 T cells after COVID-19. With the Oncomine TCR Beta short-read assay, DNA from cultured CD4+ T cells was sequenced. TCRdb independently ran MiXCR on the PCR reads; one entry per CDR3 protein. The sample includes 20,000 to 25,000 distinct CDR3 sequences, 46% of them seen just once. Time point described: late sampling 161 to 241 days after vaccination in a few convalescent patients. Noted treatment: roughly 10-day PBMC culture with coronavirus spike peptide pools or control peptides (ViraFEST assay). Patients returned positive PCR results between March and December 2020, earlier than US Alpha, Beta and Delta variants. As to this clonotype: Its antigen is undetermined.

The sequence was obtained from a human donor who had recovered from COVID-19. The source material was CD4+ T cells from blood, cultured in vitro, sampled about 7 months after SARS-CoV-2 vaccination.

Written as DNA, the CDR3 is TGTGCCAGCAGCTATACCGGGACAGTATATGGCTACACCTTC. As protein: CASSYTGTVYGYTF. The chain has TRBV7-9 and TRBJ1-2, with 7 bases lining up with TRBD1. The V and J ends lost 4 bases and 5 bases, in that order; junction bases with no gene match: 7. This CDR3 has 14 amino acids. Germline CDR1 is SEHNR and CDR2 is FQNEAQ (reference sequence).